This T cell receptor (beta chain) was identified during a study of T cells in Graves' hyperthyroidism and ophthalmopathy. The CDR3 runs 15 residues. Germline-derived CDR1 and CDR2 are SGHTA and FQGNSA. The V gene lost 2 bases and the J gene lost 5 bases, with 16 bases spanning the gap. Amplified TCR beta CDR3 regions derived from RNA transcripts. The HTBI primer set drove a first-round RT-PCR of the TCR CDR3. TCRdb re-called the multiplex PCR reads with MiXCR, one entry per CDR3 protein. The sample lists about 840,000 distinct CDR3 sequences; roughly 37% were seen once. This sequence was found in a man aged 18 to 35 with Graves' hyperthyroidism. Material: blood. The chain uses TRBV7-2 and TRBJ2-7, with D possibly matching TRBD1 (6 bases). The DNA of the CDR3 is TGTGCCAGCAGCTTATTCGGCCTGGACAGCAACGAGCAGTACTTC. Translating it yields CASSLFGLDSNEQYF.